The 25 T cell receptor beta chains below all came from one sample that was sequenced in a study of immune evolution from preneoplasia to lung adenocarcinoma (dated by TCRdb to 2020 to 2023). The protocol used for the library was the immunoSEQ multiplex PCR assay. This is the immuneACCESS table as TCRdb keeps it, with only in-frame sequences that have V and J called. A part of the clones is gone; compared with another copy, unresolved V genes explain less than half, and the rest is unexplained. This sample is represented by roughly 1,800 clones; approximately 80% of them were singletons. The top ten constitute more than 15% of the sample. The sample was FFPE atypical adenomatous hyperplasia tissue from the lung. Taken with the paper, the label for cell subset or site translates to: atypical adenomatous hyperplasia (AAH), lung preneoplasia. All receptors derive from a person aged 70 to 85 with lung adenocarcinoma.

The chain combines TRBV6-5 with TRBJ2-1, with 9 nucleotides matching TRBD2. V was clipped by 1 base and J by 5 bases; unmatched bases: 3. This CDR3 has 15 residues. Germline assignment: CDR1 MNHEY and CDR2 SVGAGI. In DNA form, the CDR3 reads TGTGCCAGCAGTTACTGGGCGGGAGGGGACAATGAGCAGTTCTTC. Protein: CASSYWAGGDNEQFF.

The J gene is TRBJ1-1, the V gene TRBV16; D gene ambiguous. The V gene lost 0 bases and the J gene lost 4 bases, with 9 bases spanning the gap. Germline V lookup: CDR1 KGHSY, CDR2 FQNENV. The CDR3 runs to 14 residues. CDR3 protein: CASSQSRESTEAFF. CDR3 sequence (DNA): TGTGCCAGCAGCCAATCAAGAGAGAGCACTGAAGCTTTCTTT.

The J gene is TRBJ1-4, the V gene TRBV6-1; D gene unclear. Trimming left V 8 bases short and J 5 bases short, with 9 bases between. This CDR3 is 12 amino acids long. Germline CDR1 MNHNS, CDR2 SASEGT. Written as DNA, the CDR3 is TGTGCCAGCGGGTCTCTGAATGAAAAACTGTTTTTT. Translated, it gives CASGSLNEKLFF.

This clone was seen a handful of times. This rearrangement joins TRBV18 to TRBJ2-7, with 7 bases aligning to TRBD2. V trimming: 3 bases; J trimming: 5 bases; junction bases outside the gene matches: 19. The CDR3 spans 18 residues. Germline CDR1 is KGHSH and CDR2 is LQKENI. CDR3 amino acids: CASSPRPQRAGEFHEQYF. In DNA form, the CDR3 reads TGTGCCAGCTCACCCCGTCCTCAAAGGGCGGGAGAGTTTCACGAGCAGTACTTC.

V and J are TRBV10-2 and TRBJ2-1, with D tentatively TRBD1 (6 bases). This CDR3 comprises 12 residues. In germline, CDR1 is WSHSY, CDR2 SAAADI. Trimming shortened V by 9 bases and J by 11 bases, and 17 bases separated the two germline ends. In DNA, the CDR3 is TGCGCCAGTAAAGGGGGTGGCGGAAAGCAGTTCTTC. It translates to CASKGGGGKQFF.

The V gene is TRBV30, the J gene TRBJ2-3; no definite D call. Germline values: CDR1 GTSNPN, CDR2 SVGIG (reference sequence). Trimming pared 4 bases from V and 4 bases from J, leaving 9 bases between. This CDR3 has 12 amino acids. CDR3 in amino acids: CAWNENADTQYF. The CDR3 DNA follows: TGTGCCTGGAATGAGAATGCAGATACGCAGTATTTT.

V usage is TRBV7-2 and J usage is TRBJ1-5; D uncertain. V lost 0 bases, J lost 4 bases, and 10 bases lay in between. CDR1 and CDR2 from the germline V gene are SGHTA and FQGNSA. This CDR3 is 15 amino acids long. The CDR3: CASSLALAANQPQHF. CDR3 sequence (DNA): TGTGCCAGCAGCTTAGCTTTGGCGGCGAATCAGCCCCAGCATTTT.

This clone appeared a single time. The chain combines TRBV5-1 with TRBJ1-1, with D maybe TRBD1 (6 bases). This CDR3 is 14 amino acids long. V was shortened by 0 bases and J by 5 bases, with 11 bases between the two germline ends. Germline V lookup: CDR1 SGHRS, CDR2 YFSETQ. CDR3 residues: CASSLEGGRTEAFF. The DNA of the CDR3 is TGCGCCAGCAGCTTGGAGGGGGGGCGAACTGAAGCTTTCTTT.

The V call is TRBV28, the J call TRBJ2-7; 7 bases map to TRBD1. V gave up 5 bases and J gave up 5 bases; unmatched junction bases: 9. Looked up from germline, CDR1 is MDHEN and CDR2 is SYDVKM. This CDR3 is 14 amino acids long. CDR3 region: CASSRQGTSHEQYF. The CDR3 DNA sequence: TGTGCCAGCAGTAGACAGGGCACATCCCACGAGCAGTACTTC.

The V call is TRBV11-2, the J call TRBJ1-3; unclear D gene. The germline gives CDR1 SGHAT, CDR2 FQNNGV. Trimming took 1 base from V and 0 from J, leaving 7 bases between them. This CDR3 is built from 15 residues. The CDR3 nucleotides are TGTGCCAGCAGCTTAGGGGAATACTCTGGAAACACCATATATTTT. Residues: CASSLGEYSGNTIYF.

The gene calls are TRBV5-1 and TRBJ1-1; D is ambiguous. The CDR3 runs to 13 residues. V shed 2 bases and J shed 0 bases, with 5 bases lying between them. Per the germline V gene, CDR1 is SGHRS and CDR2 is YFSETQ. This CDR3 reads CASSFVLNTEAFF. The CDR3 DNA reads TGCGCCAGCAGCTTCGTCTTGAACACTGAAGCTTTCTTT.

This chain connects TRBV7-8 to TRBJ2-2; the D gene is possibly TRBD2 (6 bases). The ends were cut back, 5 bases at V and 8 bases at J, with 18 bases in the middle. Looked up from germline, CDR1 is SGHVS and CDR2 is FQNEAQ. The CDR3 is 15 residues long. The CDR3 coding sequence is TGTGCCAGCAGCCGAGGGCGGGGTCGTACTGGGGAGCTGTTTTTT. It yields the protein CASSRGRGRTGELFF.

The CDR3 nucleotides read TGTGCCAGCAGCATGGACCTTGGGGCGGGAGTAAATGAGCAGTTCTTC. This encodes CASSMDLGAGVNEQFF. V usage is TRBV7-9 and J usage is TRBJ2-1; 7 bases are a match to TRBD2. Germline loops: CDR1 SEHNR, CDR2 FQNEAQ (reference sequence). This CDR3 has 16 amino acids. Trimming cost V 5 bases and J 7 bases; bases outside gene matches: 14.

CDR3 amino acids: CAWQGMNTEAFF. CDR3 DNA sequence: TGTGCCTGGCAGGGGATGAACACTGAAGCTTTCTTT. This chain connects TRBV30 to TRBJ1-1; a weak D match, TRBD1 (6 bases). CDR1 and CDR2 from the germline V gene are GTSNPN and SVGIG (reference sequence). V dropped 5 bases and J dropped 0 bases, with 7 bases sitting between them. CDR3 size: 12 residues.

This chain connects TRBV27 to TRBJ2-7; TRBD1 matches at 9 bases. CDR1 and CDR2 (germline): MNHEY, SMNVEV (reference sequence). V was clipped by 4 bases and J by 5 bases; unmatched bases: 6. The CDR3 extends over 14 amino acids. For the CDR3, the DNA is TGTGCCAGCAGTTACGGGACAGGGTTTAACGAGCAGTACTTC. It specifies CASSYGTGFNEQYF.

The chain links TRBV29-1 to TRBJ1-2; 8 bases fit TRBD1. CDR3 size: 13 residues. The trim removed 0 bases at V and 6 bases at J, leaving 3 bases unmatched. Germline CDR1 reads SQVTM; CDR2 reads ANQGSEA. The CDR3 sequence: CSVEEDRVDGYTF. In DNA form, the CDR3 reads TGCAGCGTTGAAGAGGACAGGGTAGATGGCTACACCTTC.

This clone appeared once. The chain recombines TRBV5-1 with TRBJ2-3; D possibly corresponds to TRBD2 (5 bases). The germline V gene encodes CDR1 SGHRS and CDR2 YFSETQ. Trimming took off 3 bases at V and 0 bases at J, with 11 bases between the two ends. The CDR3 runs to 15 residues. The CDR3 spells CASSSSRTSTDTQYF. The DNA of the CDR3 is TGCGCCAGCAGCTCCTCGCGGACTAGCACAGATACGCAGTATTTT.

Written as DNA, the CDR3 is TGCGCCAGCAGCCAGGGGGATCGACTGCAGTTCTTC. Protein product: CASSQGDRLQFF. The chain has TRBV5-1 and TRBJ2-1, with 7 bases aligning to TRBD1. V lost 4 bases, J lost 12 bases, and 7 bases stayed unmatched. The CDR3 sequence is 12 residues long. Germline loops: CDR1 SGHRS, CDR2 YFSETQ.

The chain recombines TRBV5-4 with TRBJ1-2; D gene uncertain. Germline CDR1 reads SGHNT; CDR2 reads YYREEE (reference sequence). This CDR3 comprises 13 residues. V gave up 2 bases and J gave up 2 bases, with 7 bases separating them. The DNA for the CDR3 is TGTGCCAGCAGCTTCTCGGAGAACTATGGCTACACCTTC. It is translated as CASSFSENYGYTF. The full variable domain, rest sourced from reference TRBV5-4 and TRBJ1-2, is ETGVTQSPTHLIKTRGQQVTLRCSSQSGHNTVSWYQQALGQGPQFIFQYYREEENGRGNFPPRFSGLQFPNYSSELNVNALELDDSALYLCASSFSENYGYTFGSGTRLTVV.

J is TRBJ2-1 and V is TRBV11-3, with TRBD2 matching over 10 bases. From germline, CDR1 is SGHNT and CDR2 YENEEA. The junction had 3 bases not matched to a gene; V was cut back by 2 bases and J by 8 bases. The CDR3 has 14 amino acids. For the CDR3, the DNA is TGTGCCAGCAGCTTATCTAGCGGGAGCGATGAGCAGTTCTTC. The encoded protein is CASSLSSGSDEQFF.

This clone was counted once. The gene calls are TRBV7-9 and TRBJ1-6; D may be TRBD1 (5 bases). The CDR3 length is 16 residues. V lost 4 bases to trimming and J lost 3 bases, with 13 bases between them. Per the germline V gene, CDR1 is SEHNR and CDR2 is FQNEAQ (reference sequence). The CDR3 loop reads CASSSGTENYNSPLHF. As DNA, the CDR3 is TGTGCCAGCAGCTCGGGGACGGAAAACTATAATTCACCCCTCCACTTT.

This sequence joins TRBV14 and TRBJ1-3; TRBD1 might be the D (5 bases). Germline loops: CDR1 SGHDN, CDR2 FVKESK. This CDR3 comprises 18 residues. V lost 0 bases, J lost 0 bases, and 15 bases lay in between. CDR3: CASSQDLKRQISGNTIYF. The CDR3 DNA reads as TGTGCCAGCAGCCAAGACCTAAAAAGACAGATCTCTGGAAACACCATATATTTT.

This chain uses TRBV19 with TRBJ2-7; 10 positions agree with TRBD2. The CDR3 has 17 amino acids. The germline CDR1 and CDR2 sequences are LNHDA and SQIVND (reference sequence). The trim removed 6 bases at V and 0 bases at J, leaving 11 bases unmatched. The CDR3 nucleotides read TGTGCCAGTAGCCTCACTGGACTAGCGGAGACCTCCTACGAGCAGTACTTC. It encodes CASSLTGLAETSYEQYF.

Sample share makes this clone hyperexpanded. V gene TRBV5-6 combines with J gene TRBJ1-2; no clear D gene. The CDR3 has 13 amino acids. Germline V lookup: CDR1 SGHDT, CDR2 YYEEEE. Trimming shortened V by 2 bases and J by 2 bases, and 7 bases separated the two germline ends. CDR3 residues: CASSFSENYGYTF. In DNA, the CDR3 is TGTGCCAGCAGCTTCTCGGAGAACTATGGCTACACCTTC.

This clone was detected only a few times. The chain employs TRBV7-8 and TRBJ2-5; 10 bases are a match to TRBD1. Trimming cost V 5 bases and J 1 base; bases outside gene matches: 7. The CDR3 contains 16 residues. CDR1 is SGHVS and CDR2 is FQNEAQ in the germline V gene. The CDR3 DNA follows: TGTGCCAGCAGCGCCCGTGGGGACAGGGGCCAAGAGACCCAGTACTTC. Translated, it gives CASSARGDRGQETQYF.